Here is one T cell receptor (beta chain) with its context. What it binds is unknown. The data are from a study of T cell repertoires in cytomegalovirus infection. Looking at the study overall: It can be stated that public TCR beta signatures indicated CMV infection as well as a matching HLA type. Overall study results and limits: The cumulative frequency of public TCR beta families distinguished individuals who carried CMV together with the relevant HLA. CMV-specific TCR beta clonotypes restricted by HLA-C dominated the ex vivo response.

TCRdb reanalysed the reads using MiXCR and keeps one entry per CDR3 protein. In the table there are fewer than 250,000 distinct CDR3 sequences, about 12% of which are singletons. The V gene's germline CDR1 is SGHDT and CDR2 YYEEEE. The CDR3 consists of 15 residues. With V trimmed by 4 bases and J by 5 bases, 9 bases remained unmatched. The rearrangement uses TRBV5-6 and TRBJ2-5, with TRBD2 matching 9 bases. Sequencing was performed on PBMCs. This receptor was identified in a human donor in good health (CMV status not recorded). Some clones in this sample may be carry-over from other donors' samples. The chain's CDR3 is CASSLGLALGETQYF. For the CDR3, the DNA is TGTGCCAGCAGCCTAGGACTAGCGTTAGGGGAGACCCAGTACTTC. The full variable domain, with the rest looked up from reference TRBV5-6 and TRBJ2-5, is DAGVTQSPTHLIKTRGQQVTLRCSPKSGHDTVSWYQQALGQGPQFIFQYYEEEERQRGNFPDRFSGHQFPNYSSELNVNALLLGDSALYLCASSLGLALGETQYFGPGTRLLVL.